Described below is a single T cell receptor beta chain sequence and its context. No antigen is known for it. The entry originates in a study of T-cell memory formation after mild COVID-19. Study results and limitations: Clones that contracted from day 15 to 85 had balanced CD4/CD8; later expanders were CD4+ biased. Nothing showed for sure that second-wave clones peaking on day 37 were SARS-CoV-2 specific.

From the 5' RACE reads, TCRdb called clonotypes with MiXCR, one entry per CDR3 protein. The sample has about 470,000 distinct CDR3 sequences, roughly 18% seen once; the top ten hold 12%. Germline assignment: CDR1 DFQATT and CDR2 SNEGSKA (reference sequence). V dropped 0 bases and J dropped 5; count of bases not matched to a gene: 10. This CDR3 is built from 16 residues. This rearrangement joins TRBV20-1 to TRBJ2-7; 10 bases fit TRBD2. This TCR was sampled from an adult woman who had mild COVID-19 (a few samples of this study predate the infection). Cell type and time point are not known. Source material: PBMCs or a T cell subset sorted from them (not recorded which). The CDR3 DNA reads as TGCAGTGCTAGAGATTGGGCTAGCGGGAGTCAAAACGAGCAGTACTTC. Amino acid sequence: CSARDWASGSQNEQYF.